Following are 3 T cell receptor beta chains from one sample sequenced in a study of T cell changes during pregnancy in multiple sclerosis. Sequencing was performed with immunoSEQ multiplex PCR; in TCRdb, only in-frame clones are kept and a portion is missing. The data hold over 55,000 clones, with just under 90% observed a single time. Sequenced sample: peripheral blood from another person, used as feeder cells. The source is a human donor whose cells served as feeder cells for cultures in a pregnancy study.

The CDR3 is CASSSGLWGMDYGYTF. The CDR3 DNA sequence: TGTGCCAGCAGCTCGGGGTTATGGGGTATGGACTATGGCTACACCTTC. The genes are TRBV5-5 and TRBJ1-2; D gene unclear. Trimming stripped 3 bases from V and 3 bases from J, with 18 bases between. The CDR3 loop spans 16 amino acids. CDR1 is SGHKS and CDR2 is YYEKEE in the germline V gene (reference sequence).

This rearrangement joins TRBV4-3 to TRBJ1-6; D uncertain. Germline CDR1 and CDR2: LGHNA and YSLEER. The length of the CDR3 is 16 residues. The V gene lost 0 bases and the J gene lost 2 bases, with 8 bases spanning the gap. Here the CDR3 reads CASSQDYQAYNSPLHF. The CDR3 region has the DNA TGCGCCAGCAGCCAAGACTATCAGGCCTATAATTCACCCCTCCACTTT.

Here the CDR3 DNA reads TGTGCCAGCAGTAGGGATGTGGACATTCAGTACTTC. It specifies CASSRDVDIQYF. The rearrangement joins TRBV28 to TRBJ2-4; D gene uncertain. There are 12 residues in the CDR3. Germline V gene data show CDR1 as MDHEN and CDR2 as SYDVKM. The V end lost 5 bases, the J end lost 8 bases, and 10 bases lay between the germline ends.